This is a list of T cell receptor beta chains from one sample in a study of shared clonotypes between healthy human individuals. Assay: immunoSEQ multiplex PCR; the TCRdb copy retains only in-frame clones and omits some. The data hold around 330,000 clones, with less than 85% observed a single time. Sequencing used memory CD4+ T cells sorted from blood. The receptors come from a man in his thirties or forties in good health. The CDR3 runs from the conserved cysteine through the conserved F or W. A D gene is named only where the DNA matches it firmly. Clone size is not always given. Where it is, it says once, few, many or a class for expanded clones.

j_call clone_size v_call d_call cdr3_aa cdr3_nt
TRBJ2-7 once TRBV29-1 NA CSVRTGSQGEQYF TGCAGCGTACGCACGGGAAGCCAGGGCGAGCAGTACTTC
TRBJ2-7 NA TRBV2 NA CASSSSAANYEQYF TGTGCCAGCAGCAGTTCGGCAGCAAATTACGAGCAGTACTTC
TRBJ2-4 NA TRBV2 NA CASSYRVAKNIQYF TGTGCCAGCAGTTACAGGGTGGCCAAAAACATTCAGTACTTC
TRBJ1-2 NA TRBV10-2 NA CASSDIGTYGYTF TGCGCCAGCAGTGATATCGGGACATATGGCTACACCTTC
TRBJ2-7 NA TRBV9 NA CASSQSFAGEQYF TGTGCCAGCAGCCAATCATTCGCGGGCGAGCAGTACTTC
TRBJ2-5 NA TRBV12-5 NA CASGSNNQETQYF TGTGCTAGTGGTTCCAATAACCAAGAGACCCAGTACTTC
TRBJ2-2 NA TRBV5-5 NA CASSLRHQGGSLAGELFF TGTGCCAGCAGCTTGCGGCACCAGGGAGGTTCCCTCGCCGGGGAGCTGTTTTTT
TRBJ1-1 NA TRBV28 TRBD1 CASTGQFNTEAFF TGTGCCAGCACGGGACAGTTCAACACTGAAGCTTTCTTT
TRBJ2-5 NA TRBV5-1 NA CASSLRVAPQETQYF TGCGCCAGCAGCTTGAGGGTAGCGCCCCAAGAGACCCAGTACTTC
TRBJ1-5 NA TRBV6-1 NA CASSESSTGGRYQPQHF TGTGCCAGCAGTGAAAGTTCGACGGGGGGAAGGTATCAGCCCCAGCATTTT
TRBJ1-2 NA TRBV5-6 NA CASSPGGRKNGYTF TGTGCCAGCAGCCCGGGGGGGAGAAAAAATGGCTACACCTTC
TRBJ1-5 NA TRBV28 NA CATRLQGSNQPQHF TGTGCCACCAGACTTCAGGGCAGCAATCAGCCCCAGCATTTT
TRBJ2-5 NA TRBV5-8 NA CASSSPQETQYF TGTGCCAGCAGCTCGCCCCAAGAGACCCAGTACTTC
TRBJ1-1 NA TRBV7-9 NA CASSLGGRENTEAFF TGTGCCAGCAGCTTAGGGGGGCGGGAGAACACTGAAGCTTTCTTT
TRBJ1-2 NA TRBV28 TRBD1 CASSSHIRQGAGGYTF TGTGCCAGCAGTTCGCATATCAGACAGGGGGCAGGAGGCTACACCTTC
TRBJ2-7 NA TRBV18 NA CASRPTETYEQYF TGTGCCAGCCGCCCGACAGAGACCTACGAGCAGTACTTC
TRBJ2-1 NA TRBV27 NA CASMGAHNEQFF TGTGCCAGCATGGGGGCCCATAATGAGCAGTTCTTC
TRBJ2-3 NA TRBV2 TRBD1 CASKPGQGMDTQYF TGTGCCAGCAAACCGGGACAGGGGATGGATACGCAGTATTTT
TRBJ2-4 NA TRBV30 TRBD2 CAWSDTGGNIQYF TGTGCCTGGAGTGATACGGGGGGAAACATTCAGTACTTC
TRBJ1-3 many TRBV7-2 TRBD1 CATSRGQINTIYF TGTGCCACCTCCAGGGGGCAGATCAACACCATATATTTT
TRBJ2-5 NA TRBV7-8 NA CASSYGKETQYF TGTGCCAGCAGCTATGGAAAAGAGACCCAGTACTTC
TRBJ2-7 NA TRBV7-2 NA CASSALPRGTYEQYF TGTGCCAGCAGCGCCCTCCCCCGGGGTACCTACGAGCAGTACTTC
TRBJ2-3 NA TRBV15 NA CATSRSLGKQYF TGTGCCACCAGCCGTTCGCTTGGGAAGCAGTATTTT
TRBJ2-1 NA TRBV19 TRBD2 CASSGQPGLAGISSYNEQFF TGTGCCAGTAGTGGCCAACCGGGACTAGCGGGAATAAGCTCCTACAATGAGCAGTTCTTC
TRBJ2-4 NA TRBV11-2 TRBD2 CASSFLGTSGSLNIQYF TGTGCCAGCAGCTTCCTAGGGACTAGCGGGAGTTTGAACATTCAGTACTTC
TRBJ2-2 NA TRBV19 NA CASSTAARVRAGELFF TGTGCCAGTAGTACCGCCGCGCGCGTCCGGGCCGGGGAGCTGTTTTTT
TRBJ2-5 NA TRBV9 NA CASSGLSAGTQYF TGTGCCAGCAGCGGACTGAGTGCCGGGACCCAGTACTTC
TRBJ2-3 once TRBV11-1 TRBD2 CASSSTSGRNSDTQYF TGTGCCAGCAGCTCTACCAGCGGGAGGAATTCAGATACGCAGTATTTT
TRBJ2-7 NA TRBV28 NA CASSLPEVPEQYF TGTGCCAGCAGTTTGCCCGAGGTACCCGAGCAGTACTTC
TRBJ2-1 NA TRBV4-3 NA CASSQDWGSPSQFF TGCGCCAGCAGCCAAGATTGGGGGAGCCCCTCGCAGTTCTTC
TRBJ2-5 NA TRBV11-2 NA CASSLRGFAQETQYF TGTGCCAGCAGCTTAAGGGGATTTGCCCAAGAGACCCAGTACTTC
TRBJ1-5 NA TRBV6-1 TRBD1 CASSGLTGQNQPQHF TGTGCCAGCAGTGGTTTGACAGGGCAGAATCAGCCCCAGCATTTT
TRBJ1-2 few TRBV29-1 TRBD1 CSVGGLGTGSYGYTF TGCAGCGTTGGAGGGCTGGGGACAGGGAGCTATGGCTACACCTTC
TRBJ2-3 many TRBV6-5 NA CASSTQTDTQYF TGTGCCAGCAGTACTCAGACAGATACGCAGTATTTT
TRBJ2-7 NA TRBV7-3 NA CASSPQSGSYEQYF TGTGCCAGCAGCCCGCAAAGCGGCTCCTACGAGCAGTACTTC
TRBJ2-7 NA TRBV5-1 NA CASSGQGGVGEQYF TGCGCCAGCAGCGGGCAGGGCGGGGTTGGCGAGCAGTACTTC
TRBJ1-3 few TRBV18 TRBD1 CASSLDRDTIYF TGTGCCAGCTCACTCGACAGGGACACCATATATTTT
TRBJ2-7 NA TRBV28 NA CASSLLSGVGTYEQYF TGTGCCAGCAGTCTCCTCTCGGGGGTAGGTACCTACGAGCAGTACTTC
TRBJ2-7 once TRBV5-1 NA CASSLQRGEQYF TGCGCCAGCAGCTTGCAAAGGGGCGAGCAGTACTTC
TRBJ1-2 NA TRBV14 NA CASSQGRRVYGYTF TGTGCCAGCAGCCAAGGCCGGAGGGTCTATGGCTACACCTTC